The sequence of this TCR beta chain was determined in a study of molecular identifiers for immune sequencing clone quantification. Study in general: Sequencing covered four of five parts into which replicate RNA from approximately 22,000 or 94,000 naive CD8 cells was split. Study-level findings and limits: Jurkat TCR RNA from one cell was spiked into around 1 million naive cells, and it was reportedly detectable there. Clones carrying above 20 RNA copies accounted for over 97% of effector molecules, under 1% in naive cells.

Germline CDR1 reads ENHRY; CDR2 reads SYGVKD. The CDR3 length is 14 residues. Unmatched junction bases numbered 2, after V lost 3 bases and J lost 1 base. This clonotype was picked up a small number of times. Its antigen is unknown. TCRdb reprocessed the PCR reads via MiXCR and lists one record per CDR3 protein. The sample records over 550,000 distinct CDR3 sequences, around 25% being singletons. What was sequenced was naive CD8+ T cells from blood, with Jurkat cell RNA spiked in. Stated subset: FACS-sorted CD8+CD4-CCR7+CD45RA+ naive T cells. This clonotype was sampled from a human donor in good health. Some libraries in this study had Jurkat cell RNA spiked in. The chain combines TRBV10-3 with TRBJ2-7, with 8 bases lining up with TRBD2. This chain's CDR3 is CAISDSGNSYEQYF. DNA of the CDR3: TGTGCCATCAGTGATAGCGGGAATTCCTACGAGCAGTACTTC.